Shown below are 20 T cell receptor beta chains from a single sample sequenced in a study of CD8 T cells in ankylosing spondylitis. Study-wide findings and caveats: For ankylosing spondylitis blood, a TCR beta motif of 7 to 9 highly homologous variants appeared characteristic.

Which antigens these TCRs recognize remains unknown. Each CDR3 protein is one row after TCRdb ran MiXCR on the 5' RACE reads. The top ten clones hold 0.85% to 1.3% of a sample with around 430,000 distinct CDR3 sequences, approximately 17% of them seen once. The specimen sequenced was blood, either unsorted or a sorted T cell fraction (not recorded which). These receptors all stem from a male donor with ankylosing spondylitis.

At least ten counts were recorded for this clonotype. The rearrangement joins TRBV3-1 to TRBJ1-2; no firm D call. The CDR3 spans 12 residues. Germline-derived CDR1 and CDR2 are LGHDT and YNNKEL (reference sequence). Trimming removed 3 bases from V and 3 bases from J, with 5 bases in between. CDR3 region: CASSQPDYGYTF. CDR3 nucleotides: TGTGCCAGCAGCCAGCCCGACTATGGCTACACCTTC. The full variable domain, completed using reference TRBV3-1 and TRBJ1-2, is DTAVSQTPKYLVTQMGNDKSIKCEQNLGHDTMYWYKQDSKKFLKIMFSYNNKELIINETVPNRFSPKSPDKAHLNLHINSLELGDSAVYFCASSQPDYGYTFGSGTRLTVV.

The chain joins TRBV7-2 to TRBJ1-5; D not certain. V lost 7 bases, J lost 6 bases, and 16 bases lay in between. The CDR3 totals 14 residues. Looked up from germline, CDR1 is SGHTA and CDR2 is FQGNSA. CDR3 nucleotides: TGTGCCAGCATGATCGGAGATTTGGGTCAGCCCCAGCATTTT. It codes for CASMIGDLGQPQHF.

The chain joins TRBV11-2 to TRBJ2-1, with D perhaps matching TRBD2 (6 bases). Per the germline V gene, CDR1 is SGHAT and CDR2 is FQNNGV. The CDR3 extends over 13 amino acids. V was trimmed by 0 bases and J by 7 bases, leaving 7 bases between them. The CDR3 DNA follows: TGTGCCAGCAGCTTAGAGGCGGGGAATGAGCAGTTCTTC. Amino acids: CASSLEAGNEQFF.

This clonotype was found many times. The V gene is TRBV12-3 or TRBV12-4, the J gene TRBJ2-6; 10 positions match TRBD1. CDR3 length: 15 residues. V shed 6 bases and J 4 bases; nucleotides not matched to a gene: 3. The CDR3 DNA reads TGTGCCAGCAGGACAGGGGGCGGAGGGGCCAACGTCCTGACTTTC. Translating it yields CASRTGGGGANVLTF.

The CDR3 DNA is TGCAGCGTTAATCCCCAGGGTCGAGGGGATGAGCAGTTCTTC. Translating gives CSVNPQGRGDEQFF. This chain connects TRBV29-1 to TRBJ2-1; tentatively, D is TRBD1 or TRBD2 (5 bases each). From germline, CDR1 is SQVTM and CDR2 ANQGSEA. CDR3 length equals 14 residues. V gave up 5 bases and J gave up 8 bases, with 19 bases separating them.

This clonotype was seen repeatedly, ten times or more. CDR3 nucleotides: TGTGCCAGCAGCCCGGGACTCAATGAAAAACTGTTTTTT. Translation: CASSPGLNEKLFF. The chain couples TRBV5-6 to TRBJ1-4, with a tentative D call TRBD1 (5 bases). V was shortened by 4 bases and J by 5 bases, with 9 bases between the two germline ends. The length of the CDR3 is 13 residues. Germline V lookup: CDR1 SGHDT, CDR2 YYEEEE.

This clonotype has only a few counts. This rearrangement joins TRBV7-2 to TRBJ2-2; 9 nucleotides align to TRBD1. The V and J ends lost 4 bases and 4 bases, in that order; junction bases with no gene match: 7. Germline loops: CDR1 SGHTA, CDR2 FQGNSA. This CDR3 is built from 16 residues. The CDR3 loop is CASSSTGGGSTGELFF. The DNA for the CDR3 is TGTGCCAGCAGCTCCACAGGGGGCGGGAGCACCGGGGAGCTGTTTTTT.

This clonotype was found many times. The rearrangement links TRBV12-3 or TRBV12-4 to TRBJ2-1, with D maybe TRBD2 (6 bases). The CDR3 consists of 14 residues. Trimming cost V 4 bases and J 6 bases, with 13 bases left between them. In nucleotides, the CDR3 is TGTGCCAGCAGTTATCCGGAGGGGCTCAATGAGCAGTTCTTC. Its protein is CASSYPEGLNEQFF.

The rearrangement uses TRBV7-3 and TRBJ2-7; TRBD2 agrees at 9 bases. Trimming removed 5 bases from V and 2 bases from J; junction bases left unmatched: 4. This CDR3 region has 14 residues. CDR1 and CDR2 from the germline V gene are SGHTA and FQGTGA. The CDR3 region has the DNA TGTGCCAGCAGCCTCGGACTAGCGCCCTACGAGCAGTACTTC. It codes for CASSLGLAPYEQYF. The full variable domain, in which reference TRBV7-3 and TRBJ2-7 provide the parts outside the CDR3, is GAGVSQTPSNKVTEKGKYVELRCDPISGHTALYWYRQSLGQGPEFLIYFQGTGAADDSGLPNDRFFAVRPEGSVSTLKIQRTERGDSAVYLCASSLGLAPYEQYFGPGTRLTVT.

V and J are TRBV30 and TRBJ2-3; TRBD1 or TRBD2 may be the D gene (6 bases each). This CDR3 contains 14 residues. The V end lost 3 bases, the J end lost 5 bases, and 15 bases lay between the germline ends. CDR1 and CDR2 (germline): GTSNPN, SVGIG (reference sequence). CDR3 nucleotide sequence: TGTGCCTGGAGCCCGGGGGCCTCTCGAGATACGCAGTATTTT. It specifies CAWSPGASRDTQYF. The full variable domain, completed using reference TRBV30 and TRBJ2-3, is SQTIHQWPATLVQPVGSPLSLECTVEGTSNPNLYWYRQAAGRGLQLLFYSVGIGQISSEVPQNLSASRPQDRQFILSSKKLLLSDSGFYLCAWSPGASRDTQYFGPGTRLTVL.

This chain links TRBV18 with TRBJ1-5, with 7 bases matching TRBD1. This CDR3 is built from 14 residues. The V gene's germline CDR1 is KGHSH and CDR2 LQKENI. With 2 bases clipped from V and 5 bases from J, the junction kept 3 bases outside the gene matches. The CDR3 reads CASSPDRVDQPQHF. In DNA, the CDR3 is TGTGCCAGCTCACCAGACAGGGTAGATCAGCCCCAGCATTTT.

This clonotype appeared a few times. J is TRBJ1-2 and V is TRBV19, with no clear D. Germline lookup yields CDR1 LNHDA and CDR2 SQIVND (reference sequence). The CDR3 runs 17 residues. V was shortened by 3 bases and J by 2 bases, with 19 bases between the two germline ends. This chain's CDR3 is CASSMSLQRLPNYGYTF. The CDR3 DNA is TGTGCCAGTAGTATGAGTCTCCAAAGGCTCCCCAACTATGGCTACACCTTC.

This clonotype was observed a handful of times. DNA of the CDR3: TGTGCCAGCAGTTATTCAGGGGAAAACACTGAAGCTTTCTTT. This sequence encodes CASSYSGENTEAFF. The chain carries TRBV12-3 or TRBV12-4 and TRBJ1-1; D perhaps matches TRBD1 (6 bases). This CDR3 spans 14 amino acids. Between the trimmed V and J ends, which lost 4 bases and 2 bases, there was a span of 11 bases.

This clonotype was seen more than once but under ten times. V is TRBV6-2 or TRBV6-3 and J is TRBJ1-2; 7 bases are a match to TRBD1. V shed 5 bases, J shed 4 bases, and the junction held 4 bases outside the gene matches. The CDR3 length is 13 residues. Looked up from germline, CDR1 is MNHEY and CDR2 is SVGEGT. CDR3 nucleotides: TGTGCCAGCAGTGGGGACAGATCCTATGGCTACACCTTC. Translating it yields CASSGDRSYGYTF.

This clonotype has a handful of counts. In DNA form, the CDR3 reads TGTGCCAGTAGTATGAACGGGGGAAGTTTCGATGAGCAGTTCTTC. Its protein is CASSMNGGSFDEQFF. V and J are TRBV19 and TRBJ2-1; D is perhaps TRBD2 (6 bases). Germline CDR1 and CDR2: LNHDA and SQIVND (reference sequence). The length of the CDR3 is 15 residues. Trimming took 3 bases from V and 8 from J, leaving 17 bases between them.

In its sample, this clonotype was seen a few times. The chain carries TRBV5-6 and TRBJ1-1; D remains ambiguous. The CDR3 consists of 12 residues. Germline values: CDR1 SGHDT, CDR2 YYEEEE. The V gene lost 2 bases and the J gene lost 4 bases, with 6 bases spanning the gap. The CDR3 region has the DNA TGTGCCAGCAGCTTTATGCGCACTGAAGCTTTCTTT. This gives the protein CASSFMRTEAFF.

V gene TRBV20-1 combines with J gene TRBJ2-5, with D unclear. Germline V CDR1 and CDR2: DFQATT, SNEGSKA (reference sequence). V was clipped by 5 bases and J by 5 bases, with 6 bases between them. The CDR3 spans 10 residues. The CDR3 coding sequence is TGCAGTGCTGGACGGGAGACCCAGTACTTC. This gives the protein CSAGRETQYF.

The J gene is TRBJ2-7, the V gene TRBV28, with TRBD2 matching over 7 bases. V lost 4 bases and J lost 7; bases outside the gene matches: 10. CDR1 is MDHEN and CDR2 is SYDVKM in the germline V gene. The CDR3 extends over 14 amino acids. CDR3 protein: CASSSLPPGLEQYF. CDR3 coding DNA: TGTGCCAGCAGTTCCCTGCCTCCGGGACTAGAGCAGTACTTC.

In its sample, this clonotype was seen a few times. The CDR3 DNA follows: TGTGCCAGCACCATTTCCCAGGGGGCCTCTGAAGCTTTCTTT. Encoded protein: CASTISQGASEAFF. The gene calls are TRBV12-3 or TRBV12-4 and TRBJ1-1; 8 nucleotides match TRBD1. The junction had 10 bases not matched to a gene; V was cut back by 7 bases and J by 6 bases. The CDR3 is made up of 14 amino acids.

In this sample, this clonotype turned up a few times. V and J are TRBV4-1 and TRBJ2-3, with 9 bases fitting TRBD2. V lost 6 bases to trimming and J lost 6 bases; unmatched junction nucleotides: 13. The length of the CDR3 is 16 residues. Germline V gene data show CDR1 as MGHRA and CDR2 as YSYEKL. The CDR3 sequence: CASSSTAGGVYDTQYF. The CDR3 bases are TGCGCCAGCAGTTCCACAGCGGGAGGTGTTTACGATACGCAGTATTTT.